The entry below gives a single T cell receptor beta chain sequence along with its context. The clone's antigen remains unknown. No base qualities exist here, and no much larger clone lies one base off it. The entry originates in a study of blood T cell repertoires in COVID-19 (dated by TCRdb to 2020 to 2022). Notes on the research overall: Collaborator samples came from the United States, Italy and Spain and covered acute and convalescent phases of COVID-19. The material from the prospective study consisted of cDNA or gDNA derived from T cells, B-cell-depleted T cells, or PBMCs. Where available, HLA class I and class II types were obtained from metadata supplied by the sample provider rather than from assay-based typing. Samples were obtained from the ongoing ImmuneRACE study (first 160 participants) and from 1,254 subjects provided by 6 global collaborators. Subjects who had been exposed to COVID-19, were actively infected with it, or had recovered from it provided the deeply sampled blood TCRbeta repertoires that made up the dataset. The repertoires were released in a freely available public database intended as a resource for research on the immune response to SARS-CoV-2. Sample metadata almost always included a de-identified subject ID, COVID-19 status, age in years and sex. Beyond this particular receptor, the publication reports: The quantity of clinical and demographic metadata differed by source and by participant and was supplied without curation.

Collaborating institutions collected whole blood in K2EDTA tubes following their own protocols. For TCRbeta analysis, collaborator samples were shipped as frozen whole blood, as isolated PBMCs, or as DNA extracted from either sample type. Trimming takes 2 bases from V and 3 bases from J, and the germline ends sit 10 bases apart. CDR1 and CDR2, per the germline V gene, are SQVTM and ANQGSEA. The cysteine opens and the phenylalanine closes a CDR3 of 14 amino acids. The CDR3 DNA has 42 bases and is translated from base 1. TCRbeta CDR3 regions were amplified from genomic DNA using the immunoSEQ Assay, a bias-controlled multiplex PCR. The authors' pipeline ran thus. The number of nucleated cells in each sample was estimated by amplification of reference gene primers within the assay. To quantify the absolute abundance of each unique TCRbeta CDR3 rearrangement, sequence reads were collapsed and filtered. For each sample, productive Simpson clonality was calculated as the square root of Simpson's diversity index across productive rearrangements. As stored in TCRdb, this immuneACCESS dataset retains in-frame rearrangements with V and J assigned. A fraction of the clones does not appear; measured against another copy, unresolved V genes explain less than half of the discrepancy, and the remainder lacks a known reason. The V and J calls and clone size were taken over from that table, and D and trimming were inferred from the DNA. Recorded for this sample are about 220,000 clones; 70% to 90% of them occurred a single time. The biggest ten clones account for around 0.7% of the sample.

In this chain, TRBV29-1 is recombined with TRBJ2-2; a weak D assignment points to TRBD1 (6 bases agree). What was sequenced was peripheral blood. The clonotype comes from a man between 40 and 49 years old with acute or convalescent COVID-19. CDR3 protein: CSVEKQGYTGELFF. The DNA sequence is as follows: TGCAGCGTTGAAAAACAGGGATACACCGGGGAGCTGTTTTTT.